This T cell receptor beta chain was captured by sequencing in a study of cytomegalovirus exposure and HLA in healthy donors. Study outcomes and limitations: Some V segments, including TRBV6-2 and TRBV6-3, were excluded as indistinguishable. Productive status was seen about 90% or about 30% of the time for most TCR beta V segments in an earlier analysis. When the data were analyzed later, several of the most significant clusters appeared to be linked to common viral pathogens.

The PCR employed 60 Vbeta primers together with 13 Jbeta primers. Using immunoSEQ multiplex PCR, the repertoire was profiled, and TCRdb retains in-frame clones only, with some absent. Of roughly 170,000 clones detected, 80% appear once; the ten largest clones hold about 4.3%. Notes on this clone: The antigen is unknown.

CDR3 length equals 13 residues. Germline trimming cut 5 bases from V and 11 bases from J; bases unmatched to any gene: 8. Per the germline V gene, CDR1 is SGHTA and CDR2 is FQGNSA. This TCR was recovered from a woman aged 45-60 years in good health and CMV-seropositive. This rearrangement joins TRBV7-2 to TRBJ1-4; 7 bases map to TRBD1. The sample comprised PBMCs. The CDR3 loop reads CASSPRDSSKLFF. In DNA form, the CDR3 reads TGTGCCAGCAGCCCCCGGGACAGCTCGAAACTGTTTTTT.